The T cell receptor beta chain under discussion was sequenced for a study of blood T cells in healthy people across ages. Sample-barcoded 5' priming and a J-beta primer mix drove a second PCR of about 6 to 12 cycles. In TCRdb, the 5' RACE reads were re-called with MiXCR into one record per CDR3 protein. The sample yields 1.5 million to 2 million distinct CDR3 sequences, about 49% seen once. The germline V gene encodes CDR1 SGHTA and CDR2 FQGNSA. V was trimmed by 4 bases and J by 2 bases, leaving 5 bases between them. CDR3 length equals 12 residues. This clonotype was sampled from a woman between 35 and 50 years old in good health. The rearrangement uses TRBV7-2 and TRBJ1-2; no definite D call. Sequencing was performed on blood. The CDR3 coding sequence is TGTGCCAGCAGCTGGACGAACTATGGCTACACCTTC. Protein product: CASSWTNYGYTF.